This T cell receptor (beta chain) was obtained from a study of T cell responses to AZD1222 COVID-19 vaccine. Overall study context: Combined were second doses at about 4 or about 12 weeks.

From germline, CDR1 is SGHAT and CDR2 FQNNGV. The CDR3 loop spans 14 amino acids. With 6 bases clipped from V and 10 bases from J, the junction kept 7 bases outside the gene matches. This clone appeared once. Antigen: not known. Study results and caveats: Reportedly, nearly half of unique spike TCRs recognized epitopes outside B.1.351/B.1.1.7 mutations. At baseline, seropositivity was found in only a handful of AZD1222 recipients. Females outnumbered males among donors, who were mostly white British; clonal diversity was possibly underestimated.

Method: immunoSEQ multiplex PCR; TCRdb's copy keeps in-frame clones and lacks some. The profile shows 130,000 to 150,000 clones, approximately 88% of them singletons. This sample comprised peripheral blood, obtained on day 0 of AZD1222 vaccination. V is TRBV11-2 and J is TRBJ2-1, with 12 bases matching TRBD2. The receptor comes from an adult in good health. CDR3 nucleotide sequence: TGTGCCAGCAGTCTAGCGGGAGGGGTAGGGGAGCAGTTCTTC. Its translation is CASSLAGGVGEQFF.